One sample yielded the 21 T cell receptor beta chains listed below, sequenced in a study of shared clonotypes between healthy human individuals. Repertoires were generated with immunoSEQ multiplex PCR, while TCRdb's copy carries only in-frame clones and drops some. The data contain hundreds of thousands of clones, about 95% of them singletons. Naive CD8 populations comprised CD45RO-negative cells positively selected for CCR7, excluding terminally differentiated effector memory CD45RA+ cells. Source material: naive CD8+ T cells sorted from blood. The receptors shown here come from a young woman in good health.

The chain joins TRBV29-1 to TRBJ2-1, with D perhaps matching TRBD1 or TRBD2 (5 bases each). The CDR3 covers 13 residues. Trimming took 2 bases from V and 8 from J, leaving 13 bases between them. CDR1 and CDR2 (germline): SQVTM, ANQGSEA. The CDR3 sequence: CSVEFVREYEQFF. DNA for the CDR3: TGCAGCGTTGAATTTGTCAGGGAGTATGAGCAGTTCTTC.

The gene calls are TRBV19 and TRBJ2-7, with a possible D match to TRBD1 (6 bases). The CDR3 covers 13 residues. V gave up 5 bases and J gave up 3 bases, with 11 bases separating them. CDR1 is LNHDA, CDR2 SQIVND, per germline (reference sequence). The CDR3 sequence is CASSPGQYYEQYF. CDR3 coding DNA: TGTGCCAGTAGTCCCGGACAGTACTACGAGCAGTACTTC.

This chain uses TRBV28 with TRBJ2-7, with TRBD1 identical over 8 bases. This CDR3 is built from 15 residues. J lost 2 bases, V lost 6 bases, and 9 bases had no gene match. Germline V lookup: CDR1 MDHEN, CDR2 SYDVKM. CDR3 in amino acids: CASSLIDRGPYEQYF. The CDR3 DNA reads as TGTGCCAGCAGCCTGATCGACAGGGGACCCTACGAGCAGTACTTC.

This CDR3 reads CASSVAGGLAGGSGGTDTQYF. The CDR3, as DNA: TGTGCCAGCAGCGTAGCCGGGGGACTAGCGGGAGGGTCGGGAGGCACAGATACGCAGTATTTT. J is TRBJ2-3 and V is TRBV9; TRBD2 matches at 16 bases. The junction had 11 bases not matched to a gene; V was cut back by 0 bases and J by 1 base. The CDR3 totals 21 residues. Looked up from germline, CDR1 is SGDLS and CDR2 is YYNGEE.

Worth noting for this clone: At one end, the junction sequence differs from germline, possibly due to a read error. J is TRBJ2-7 and V is TRBV7-6; 10 positions match TRBD2. The CDR3 contains 15 residues. Germline V lookup: CDR1 SGHVS, CDR2 FNYEAQ. CDR3: CASSLASGSGHEQYF. CDR3 sequence (DNA): TGTGCCAGCAGCCTAGCTAGCGGGAGCGGACACGAGCAGTACTTC.

This clone was counted only a few times. This chain connects TRBV10-2 to TRBJ2-7; tentative D call: TRBD2 (6 bases). From germline, CDR1 is WSHSY and CDR2 SAAADI. The CDR3 loop spans 12 amino acids. Trimming cost V 6 bases and J 7 bases, with 13 bases left between them. The CDR3 protein is CASSGDSTEQYF. The CDR3 DNA is TGCGCCAGCAGCGGGGACTCCACAGAGCAGTACTTC.

The V and J genes are TRBV5-6 and TRBJ2-2, with no clear D. Germline V gene data show CDR1 as SGHDT and CDR2 as YYEEEE. This CDR3 region has 15 residues. Trimming pared 4 bases from V and 4 bases from J, leaving 14 bases between. CDR3 residues: CASSVRLYTTGELFF. CDR3 bases: TGTGCCAGCAGCGTACGACTGTACACCACCGGGGAGCTGTTTTTT.

This chain uses TRBV2 with TRBJ2-2; no reliable D call. CDR1 and CDR2 from the germline V gene are SNHLY and FYNNEI. This CDR3 is built from 14 residues. The V and J ends lost 3 bases and 6 bases respectively, with 11 bases between them. CDR3 sequence: CASSEFSWAGELFF. CDR3 DNA sequence: TGTGCCAGCAGTGAGTTCAGCTGGGCCGGGGAGCTGTTTTTT.

The chain links TRBV4-1 to TRBJ2-7; 7 bases map to TRBD2. CDR1 MGHRA and CDR2 YSYEKL come from the germline V gene. The CDR3 is 17 residues long. Trimming took 0 bases from V and 0 from J; bases not matched to a gene: 8. The CDR3 DNA reads TGCGCCAGCAGCCAAGAGGCTAGCGGAGCTCCCTCCTACGAGCAGTACTTC. This encodes CASSQEASGAPSYEQYF.

This clone was detected only once. V usage is TRBV28 and J usage is TRBJ1-2, with TRBD1 identical over 9 bases. Germline V lookup: CDR1 MDHEN, CDR2 SYDVKM. J gave up 0 bases and V 2 bases, and 1 base lay outside the gene matches. This CDR3 spans 15 amino acids. CDR3 loop: CASSLRQGANYGYTF. CDR3 in DNA: TGTGCCAGCAGTTTAAGACAGGGGGCTAACTATGGCTACACCTTC.

J is TRBJ2-5 and V is TRBV10-2; 9 nucleotides match TRBD2. Germline CDR1 and CDR2: WSHSY and SAAADI. The length of the CDR3 is 13 residues. V lost 8 bases, J lost 5 bases, and 6 bases stayed unmatched. In DNA form, the CDR3 reads TGCGCCAGCGGGAGCGGGAGGCTGGAGACCCAGTACTTC. It specifies CASGSGRLETQYF.

This sequence joins TRBV7-9 and TRBJ2-2; TRBD1 matches at 8 bases. The CDR3 sequence is 14 residues long. Losses at the gene ends were 10 bases for V and 3 bases for J; bases not matched to a gene: 7. Germline V CDR1 and CDR2: SEHNR, FQNEAQ (reference sequence). The CDR3 sequence is CAMQGADYTGELFF. As DNA, the CDR3 is TGTGCCATGCAGGGGGCAGACTACACCGGGGAGCTGTTTTTT.

The table lists this clone with a count of one. The rearrangement links TRBV4-1 to TRBJ2-1; perhaps TRBD1 as D (5 bases). The V gene lost 0 bases and the J gene lost 4 bases, with 13 bases spanning the gap. This CDR3 region has 16 residues. CDR1 is MGHRA, CDR2 YSYEKL, per germline. In DNA form, the CDR3 reads TGCGCCAGCAGCCAAGAGTCCCAGGGTAGTTACAATGAGCAGTTCTTC. This gives the protein CASSQESQGSYNEQFF.

The CDR3 loop reads CASSRGNTGELFF. CDR3 in DNA: TGTGCCAGCAGTCGCGGGAACACCGGGGAGCTGTTTTTT. This chain links TRBV6-5 with TRBJ2-2; D not resolved. CDR1 is MNHEY, CDR2 SVGAGI, per germline. The V end was cut by 5 bases, the J end by 1 base, with 5 bases between. The length of the CDR3 is 13 residues.

V gene TRBV27 combines with J gene TRBJ2-1; no clear D. The CDR3 has 11 residues. The V gene lost 1 base and the J gene lost 10 bases, with 5 bases spanning the gap. In germline, CDR1 is MNHEY, CDR2 SMNVEV (reference sequence). In DNA form, the CDR3 reads TGTGCCAGCAGTTTATTCGAGGAGCAGTTCTTC. Translated: CASSLFEEQFF.

The V call is TRBV5-5, the J call TRBJ1-1, with 7 bases matching TRBD1. Trimming at V came to 5 bases and at J to 0 bases, leaving 10 bases not matched to a gene. The length of the CDR3 is 16 residues. Per the germline V gene, CDR1 is SGHKS and CDR2 is YYEKEE (reference sequence). The CDR3 loop reads CASRPSRGMMNTEAFF. The CDR3 DNA sequence: TGTGCCAGCAGGCCATCCAGGGGGATGATGAACACTGAAGCTTTCTTT.

CDR3 sequence reads: CASSFPDNTEAFF. The CDR3 nucleotides read TGTGCCAGCAGTTTCCCCGACAACACTGAAGCTTTCTTT. The gene calls are TRBV28 and TRBJ1-1; no firm D call. CDR3 length: 13 residues. Trimming shortened V by 3 bases and J by 2 bases, and 7 bases separated the two germline ends. Per germline, CDR1 MDHEN and CDR2 SYDVKM.

This chain links TRBV25-1 with TRBJ1-3; no reliable D call. This CDR3 is built from 11 residues. The V and J ends lost 5 bases and 3 bases respectively, with 2 bases between them. Germline V lookup: CDR1 MGHDK, CDR2 SYGVNS. The CDR3 DNA reads TGTGCCAGCAGTTTTGGAAACACCATATATTTT. This encodes CASSFGNTIYF.

Remarks on this clone: The same CDR3 also results from other DNA sequences found in this sample. This chain connects TRBV29-1 to TRBJ2-3; 9 nucleotides align to TRBD2. With V trimmed by 1 base and J by 4 bases, 3 bases remained unmatched. Germline V gene data show CDR1 as SQVTM and CDR2 as ANQGSEA. CDR3 length: 14 amino acids. The DNA of the CDR3 is TGCAGCGTTGAAGGCGGGAGGGTCCCAGATACGCAGTATTTT. It translates to CSVEGGRVPDTQYF.

The sample holds one count of this clone. The rearrangement uses TRBV18 and TRBJ2-1; D gene ambiguous. V was cut by 3 bases and J by 4 bases, with 7 bases left in between. Germline V gene sequence: CDR1 KGHSH, CDR2 LQKENI. CDR3 length: 13 amino acids. CDR3 coding DNA: TGTGCCAGCTCACCGGCAGGATACAATGAGCAGTTCTTC. Residues: CASSPAGYNEQFF.

The CDR3, as DNA: TGCGCCAGCAGCCAAGCGGAGGGGGGGCGTGGCTACACCTTC. It codes for CASSQAEGGRGYTF. This chain uses TRBV4-1 with TRBJ1-2; weak D call: TRBD1 (6 bases). Looked up from germline, CDR1 is MGHRA and CDR2 is YSYEKL. The CDR3 totals 14 residues. With 1 base removed from V and 7 bases from J, the gap between germline ends came to 13 bases.